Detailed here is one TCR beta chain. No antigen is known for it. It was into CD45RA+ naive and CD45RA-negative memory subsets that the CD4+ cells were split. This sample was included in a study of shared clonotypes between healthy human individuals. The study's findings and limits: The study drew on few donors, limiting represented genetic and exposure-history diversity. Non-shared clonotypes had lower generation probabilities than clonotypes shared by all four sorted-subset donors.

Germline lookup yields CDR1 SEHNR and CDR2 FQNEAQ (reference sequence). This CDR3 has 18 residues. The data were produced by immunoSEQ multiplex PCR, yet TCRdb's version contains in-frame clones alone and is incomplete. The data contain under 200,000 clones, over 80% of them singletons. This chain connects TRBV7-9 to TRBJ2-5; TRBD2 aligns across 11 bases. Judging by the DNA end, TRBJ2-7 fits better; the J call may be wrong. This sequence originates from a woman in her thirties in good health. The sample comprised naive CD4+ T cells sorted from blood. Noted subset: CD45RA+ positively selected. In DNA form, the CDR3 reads TGTGCCAGCAGCTTACACAGACTAGCGGGATATCCCTCTGGCGAGCAGTACTTC. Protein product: CASSLHRLAGYPSGEQYF.